This T cell receptor (beta chain) was found in a study of post-analysis software for immune sequencing data. Overall study results and limits: Controls showed significantly higher normalized Chao1 diversity than did multiple sclerosis patients. The authors found that F measure strongly co-clustered same-batch samples. Higher frequency in patients than in controls was seen for about five TRBV segments, with TRBV5-6, TRBV5-1 and TRBV20-1 among them.

Incorporated into the TCR beta cDNA libraries were unique molecular identifiers, which served to reduce PCR and sequencing biases. Some 500,000 cDNA molecules came from around 0.96 to 9.9 million T cells. TCRdb re-called the PCR reads through MiXCR, storing one row per CDR3 protein. The data show some 450,000 distinct CDR3 sequences, 45% seen once. To note about this clonotype: What it recognizes is unknown.

The CDR3 length is 16 residues. V dropped 5 bases and J dropped 4 bases, with 18 bases sitting between them. Looked up from germline, CDR1 is LNHDA and CDR2 is SQIVND (reference sequence). This sequence originates from a girl aged 10-17 years with multiple sclerosis. The rearrangement uses TRBV19 and TRBJ1-5; TRBD1 might be the D (5 bases). Sequencing used blood. CDR3 in amino acids: CASSWPQGQRNQPQHF. The CDR3 DNA follows: TGTGCCAGTAGTTGGCCGCAGGGTCAGAGGAATCAGCCCCAGCATTTT.